The present T cell receptor beta chain was sequenced within a study of beta chain features in type 1 diabetes. Markers CD45RO/CCR7/CD25/CD127/CD95/CD27 served to sort CD4+ naive, central memory, regulatory and stem cell-like memory cells. The authors reverse transcribed all of the isolated RNA, so sequencing captured expressed TCRB transcripts. Only in-frame clones appear in the TCRdb table, and some are missing; sequencing was by immunoSEQ multiplex PCR. The sample has roughly 350,000 clones, around 9.6% seen once. This clone was detected a few times. Antigen specificity is unknown. Regarding the study as a whole: All four CD4+ subsets of Type 1 diabetes patients contained TCRB CDR3s that were moderately but significantly shorter. Sampled from patients, naive, central memory and Treg TCRB repertoires appeared more similar than those sampled from healthy donors.

The specimen sequenced was central memory CD4+ T cells from blood. The sequence was collected from a man aged 25 to 40 with type 1 diabetes.

CDR3 nucleotide sequence: TGTGCCAGCAGTCGACGACAGGGACGCACCGGGGAGCTGTTTTTT. Its translation is CASSRRQGRTGELFF. V usage is TRBV6-5 and J usage is TRBJ2-2; 7 nucleotides align to TRBD1. Germline V gene data show CDR1 as MNHEY and CDR2 as SVGAGI. This CDR3 region has 15 residues. V lost 5 bases and J lost 4; bases outside the gene matches: 7.